This is a list of T cell receptor beta chains from one sample in a study of patients and donors after allogeneic stem cell transplantation. TCRdb re-called the RT-PCR reads through MiXCR, storing one row per CDR3 protein. The table shows around 200,000 distinct CDR3 sequences, with more than 35% occurring only once. The specimen sequenced was blood, either unsorted or a sorted T cell fraction (not recorded which). The receptors shown here come from a human donor who was either an allogeneic HSCT recipient or a stem cell or donor lymphocyte infusion donor (not recorded which). It is not recorded whose cells these are; they may come from a transplant donor. Both conserved end residues are part of each CDR3. Fields, in order: V gene, J gene, CDR3 protein.

TRBV6-2/TRBV6-3,TRBJ1-2,CASSYDSYGYTF
TRBV24-1,TRBJ1-4,CATSRDSDEKLFF
TRBV4-1,TRBJ1-4,CASSQDRVQTNEKLFF
TRBV20-1,TRBJ2-4,CSAPQGIKNIQYF
TRBV24-1,TRBJ2-3,CATSDQGQGVLTDTQYF
TRBV20-1,TRBJ1-5,CSARGQDKEPQHF
TRBV5-1,TRBJ2-2,CASSLYRGNTGELFF
TRBV11-1,TRBJ1-1,CASSLSPHTEAFF
TRBV2,TRBJ2-7,CASRAYHEQYF
TRBV10-3,TRBJ1-2,CASTREHYGYTF
TRBV11-2,TRBJ1-1,CASSLKQGTEAFF